This T cell receptor (beta chain) derives from a study of blood T cell repertoires in COVID-19. About the research overall: Material from acute and convalescent COVID-19 was sourced from the United States, Italy and Spain. T cells, B-cell-depleted T cells, or PBMCs supplied cDNA or gDNA.

Germline CDR1 reads MDHEN; CDR2 reads SYDVKM. The length of the CDR3 is 15 residues. After removal of 5 bases from V and 3 bases from J, the junction contained 8 bases not matched to a gene. Original data processing: By means of reference gene primer amplification, nucleated cell counts were estimated. Using immunoSEQ multiplex PCR, the repertoire was profiled, and TCRdb retains in-frame clones only, with some absent. Clone size and V and J calls were adopted from that table, with D and trimming inferred from the DNA. The repertoire holds around 200,000 clones, about nine tenths seen once, with around 1.2% in the top ten.

The source is a man aged 25 to 40 with acute or convalescent COVID-19. The chain couples TRBV28 to TRBJ1-1, with TRBD1 identical over 8 bases. The sequenced sample consisted of peripheral blood. The CDR3, as DNA: TGTGCCAGCAGTCCCTCGGACAGGGTGGACACTGAAGCTTTCTTT. This encodes CASSPSDRVDTEAFF. Full variable domain (missing parts from reference TRBV28 and TRBJ1-1): DVKVTQSSRYLVKRTGEKVFLECVQDMDHENMFWYRQDPGLGLRLIYFSYDVKMKEKGDIPEGYSVSREKKERFSLILESASTNQTSMYLCASSPSDRVDTEAFFGQGTRLTVV.